This TCR beta chain was documented in a study of shared clonotypes between healthy human individuals. CD8 cells classed as naive were CD45RO-negative and positively selected for CCR7, excluding terminally differentiated effector memory CD45RA+ cells. This CDR3 is built from 12 residues. The germline V and J ends were trimmed by 0 bases and 10 bases, with 7 bases remaining between them. From germline, CDR1 is SEHNR and CDR2 FQNEAQ (reference sequence). A note on this clone: The antigen is undetermined. The same CDR3 also results from other DNA sequences found in this sample.

Points from the study as a whole: It was observed that roughly 5.1% of naive CD4 clonotypes were shared across a handful of donors.

Some clones are missing from TCRdb's copy, which holds only in-frame ones; the method was immunoSEQ multiplex PCR. The sample lists around 2,000,000 clones; 85% to 95% were seen once. The chain couples TRBV7-9 to TRBJ2-1; a weak D match, TRBD2 (5 bases). The TCR was taken from a man younger than 35 in good health. Some clones in this sample may be carry-over from other donors' samples. The specimen was naive CD8+ T cells from PBMCs. CDR3 nucleotides: TGTGCCAGCAGCTTAGCGGGAGTGGAGCAGTTCTTC. Residues: CASSLAGVEQFF. Combining the CDR3 with reference TRBV7-9 and TRBJ2-1 gives the whole variable domain DTGVSQNPRHKITKRGQNVTFRCDPISEHNRLYWYRQTLGQGPEFLTYFQNEAQLEKSRLLSDRFSAERPKGSFSTLEIQRTEQGDSAMYLCASSLAGVEQFFGPGTRLTVL.